The 28 T cell receptor beta chains below were found in one sample sequenced in a study of control samples from healthy donors and cancer patients. The table came from immunoSEQ multiplex PCR; TCRdb's copy has only in-frame clones and leaves some out. The sample carries about 140,000 clones, around nine tenths recorded once. The sample was blood. These receptors were collected from a man aged 18 to 30 in good health.

In this sample, this clone turned up once. The rearrangement joins TRBV2 to TRBJ1-4; D is possibly TRBD1 (5 bases). The CDR3 has 14 residues. Trimming removed 2 bases from V and 5 bases from J, with 9 bases in between. Germline V gene sequence: CDR1 SNHLY, CDR2 FYNNEI. The CDR3 loop reads CASSELRGNEKLFF. CDR3 DNA: TGTGCCAGCAGTGAACTCCGGGGGAATGAAAAACTGTTTTTT.

The chain carries TRBV2 and TRBJ2-7; the match to TRBD1 covers 10 bases. This CDR3 region has 14 residues. Looked up from germline, CDR1 is SNHLY and CDR2 is FYNNEI. V trimming: 6 bases; J trimming: 3 bases; junction bases outside the gene matches: 5. The CDR3 nucleotides read TGTGCCAGCAGATCCGGGACAGGGGTCTACGAGCAGTACTTC. Its translation is CASRSGTGVYEQYF.

The chain recombines TRBV19 with TRBJ1-1; a possible D gene is TRBD1 (6 bases). V gave up 6 bases and J gave up 2 bases, with 13 bases separating them. The CDR3 length is 14 residues. Germline CDR1 is LNHDA and CDR2 is SQIVND (reference sequence). Here the CDR3 DNA reads TGTGCCAGTAGCTGGGGGCAGGGTAACACTGAAGCTTTCTTT. Protein sequence: CASSWGQGNTEAFF.

The chain is built from TRBV27 and TRBJ2-7; 9 bases align to TRBD1. CDR3 size: 14 residues. Germline CDR1 is MNHEY and CDR2 is SMNVEV (reference sequence). Trimming at V came to 3 bases and at J to 7 bases, leaving 7 bases not matched to a gene. The CDR3 nucleotides are TGTGCCAGCAGTTTCGGACAGGGGCAGGGAGAGCAGTACTTC. It specifies CASSFGQGQGEQYF.

The V call is TRBV21-1, the J call TRBJ2-7; the DNA was not compared with TRBD1, the D call given in the table. TRBV21-1 counts as a pseudogene. CDR3 length equals 15 residues. The CDR3 DNA reads TGTGCCAGCAGCAACTTAGAGGGGGCGTTCGGCGAGCAGTACTTC. This sequence encodes CASSNLEGAFGEQYF.

The gene calls are TRBV3-1 (or the pseudogene TRBV3-2) and TRBJ2-7, with D unresolved. Looked up from germline, CDR1 is LGHDT and CDR2 is YNNKEL (reference sequence). Deletions cut 1 base from V and 4 bases from J, with 17 bases between. The CDR3 consists of 16 residues. The CDR3 protein is CASSQGAWSVVYEQYF. The CDR3 coding sequence is TGTGCCAGCAGCCAAGGGGCGTGGTCGGTCGTGTACGAGCAGTACTTC.

The gene calls are TRBV6-5 and TRBJ2-3; 10 bases fit TRBD2. V shed 2 bases and J 5 bases; nucleotides not matched to a gene: 7. CDR3 length equals 16 residues. CDR1 MNHEY and CDR2 SVGAGI come from the germline V gene. CDR3 residues: CASSYRLAGEGDTQYF. CDR3 DNA: TGTGCCAGCAGTTACCGGCTAGCGGGGGAGGGAGATACGCAGTATTTT.

This chain joins TRBV7-2 and TRBJ2-7, with D hard to call. The CDR3 runs to 13 residues. Germline V lookup: CDR1 SGHTA, CDR2 FQGNSA. V was pared by 0 bases and J by 2 bases, with 5 bases between. The CDR3 region has the DNA TGTGCCAGCAGCTTAGCGATAACCTACGAGCAGTACTTC. Residues: CASSLAITYEQYF.

J is TRBJ2-7 and V is TRBV2; the D gene is possibly TRBD1 (6 bases). This CDR3 region has 12 residues. Trimming shortened V by 3 bases and J by 6 bases, and 9 bases separated the two germline ends. Germline V gene lookup returns CDR1 SNHLY and CDR2 FYNNEI. The CDR3 here is CASSEDSGEQYF. CDR3 DNA: TGTGCCAGCAGTGAGGACAGCGGCGAGCAGTACTTC.

V and J are TRBV11-2 and TRBJ2-5, with D tentatively TRBD1 or TRBD2 (5 bases each). V dropped 1 base and J dropped 0 bases, with 9 bases sitting between them. The CDR3 has 15 amino acids. Germline V gene sequence: CDR1 SGHAT, CDR2 FQNNGV. CDR3 bases: TGTGCCAGCAGCTTAGGAGGGGCGTACCAAGAGACCCAGTACTTC. Translated: CASSLGGAYQETQYF. Drawing the rest from reference TRBV11-2 and TRBJ2-5, the complete variable domain is EAGVAQSPRYKIIEKRQSVAFWCNPISGHATLYWYQQILGQGPKLLIQFQNNGVVDDSQLPKDRFSAERLKGVDSTLKIQPAKLEDSAVYLCASSLGGAYQETQYFGPGTRLLVL.

The chain is built from TRBV5-4 and TRBJ2-7, with TRBD1 matching 10 bases. Germline V gene data show CDR1 as SGHNT and CDR2 as YYREEE (reference sequence). Germline trimming cut 2 bases from V and 2 bases from J; bases unmatched to any gene: 4. The CDR3 is made up of 15 amino acids. The CDR3 region is CASSFGDRGAYEQYF. The CDR3 DNA reads as TGTGCCAGCAGCTTCGGGGACAGGGGTGCCTACGAGCAGTACTTC.

The DNA of the CDR3 is TGTGCCAGCAGCCGCGGGACAAACCAAGAGACCCAGTACTTC. This sequence encodes CASSRGTNQETQYF. The gene calls are TRBV7-9 and TRBJ2-5, with D perhaps being TRBD1 or TRBD2 (6 bases each). The germline gives CDR1 SEHNR, CDR2 FQNEAQ (reference sequence). This CDR3 has 14 residues. The V end was cut by 5 bases, the J end by 0 bases, with 10 bases between.

This rearrangement joins TRBV10-3 to TRBJ2-3, with 9 bases lining up with TRBD2. The CDR3 has 17 amino acids. Per the germline V gene, CDR1 is ENHRY and CDR2 is SYGVKD. With 4 bases clipped from V and 4 bases from J, the junction kept 12 bases outside the gene matches. In nucleotides, the CDR3 is TGTGCCATCAGTGCTGACCCCCGCGGGGGGGCGGCAGATACGCAGTATTTT. It encodes CAISADPRGGAADTQYF.

The V gene is TRBV27, the J gene TRBJ1-2; 7 bases are shared with TRBD1. This CDR3 has 15 residues. CDR1 and CDR2 (germline): MNHEY, SMNVEV (reference sequence). Trimming took 2 bases from V and 3 from J; bases not matched to a gene: 6. This CDR3 reads CASSLRRGSDYGYTF. In DNA form, the CDR3 reads TGTGCCAGCAGTTTACGCAGGGGGTCGGACTATGGCTACACCTTC.

The chain couples TRBV3-1 (or the pseudogene TRBV3-2) to TRBJ2-2; D ambiguous. The CDR3 spans 11 residues. Trimming took off 1 base at V and 8 bases at J, with 2 bases between the two ends. Germline CDR1 LGHDT, CDR2 YNNKEL (reference sequence). The CDR3 DNA sequence: TGTGCCAGCAGCCAAGGGGGGGAGCTGTTTTTT. Its protein product is CASSQGGELFF.

The rearrangement uses TRBV4-3 and TRBJ2-3, with D possibly matching TRBD2 (5 bases). With 1 base removed from V and 2 bases from J, the gap between germline ends came to 13 bases. The CDR3 length is 16 residues. Germline CDR1 reads LGHNA; CDR2 reads YSLEER. In DNA, the CDR3 is TGCGCCAGCAGCCAAGCATCCGGGGTCGCCACAGATACGCAGTATTTT. It translates to CASSQASGVATDTQYF.

The gene calls are TRBV5-6 and TRBJ1-2; TRBD1 matches 9 bases. This CDR3 is built from 14 residues. Germline V gives CDR1 SGHDT, CDR2 YYEEEE. V was pared by 0 bases and J by 5 bases, with 2 bases of the junction left unmatched. DNA for the CDR3: TGTGCCAGCAGCTTGGGACAGGGGGTTTATGGCTACACCTTC. Amino acid sequence: CASSLGQGVYGYTF.

This clone was seen a handful of times. This chain links TRBV5-6 with TRBJ1-6, with 8 bases identical to TRBD1. Germline V CDR1 and CDR2: SGHDT, YYEEEE. The CDR3 is made up of 16 amino acids. Trimming removed 3 bases from V and 5 bases from J; junction bases left unmatched: 7. Here the CDR3 reads CASSYGTGSHNSPLHF. The CDR3 DNA is TGTGCCAGCAGCTACGGGACAGGCAGCCATAATTCACCCCTCCACTTT. Full variable domain (rest looked up from reference TRBV5-6 and TRBJ1-6): DAGVTQSPTHLIKTRGQQVTLRCSPKSGHDTVSWYQQALGQGPQFIFQYYEEEERQRGNFPDRFSGHQFPNYSSELNVNALLLGDSALYLCASSYGTGSHNSPLHFGNGTRLTVT.

This clone has only one observation. The chain links TRBV11-2 to TRBJ2-5, with D perhaps matching TRBD2 (5 bases). With 0 bases removed from V and 5 bases from J, the gap between germline ends came to 7 bases. The germline CDR1 and CDR2 sequences are SGHAT and FQNNGV. The CDR3 contains 13 residues. Here the CDR3 reads CASSLDREETQYF. The CDR3, as DNA: TGTGCCAGCAGCTTAGATAGGGAGGAGACCCAGTACTTC.

The chain is built from TRBV7-6 and TRBJ1-1; D uncertain. Per germline, CDR1 SGHVS and CDR2 FNYEAQ. Trimming pared 0 bases from V and 1 base from J, leaving 3 bases between. The length of the CDR3 is 13 residues. The DNA of the CDR3 is TGTGCCAGCAGCTTAGCGCAGAACACTGAAGCTTTCTTT. Translating gives CASSLAQNTEAFF.

This rearrangement joins TRBV6-2 or TRBV6-3 to TRBJ2-7; 7 nucleotides agree with TRBD1. Germline V gene data show CDR1 as MNHEY and CDR2 as SVGEGT. This CDR3 is built from 17 residues. The V and J ends lost 0 bases and 2 bases, in that order; junction bases with no gene match: 10. CDR3 region: CASSYSIPGTATYEQYF. CDR3 in DNA: TGTGCCAGCAGTTACTCGATACCCGGGACAGCAACCTACGAGCAGTACTTC.

The chain employs TRBV19 and TRBJ1-1; TRBD1 aligns across 7 bases. Germline V gene lookup returns CDR1 LNHDA and CDR2 SQIVND (reference sequence). The CDR3 has 17 residues. With 9 bases clipped from V and 1 base from J, the junction kept 17 bases outside the gene matches. CDR3 nucleotides: TGTGCCAGCTCCTCTCCGCGCGAAAACAGGGGGAACACTGAAGCTTTCTTT. Its protein is CASSSPRENRGNTEAFF.

A word on this clone: Germline is not matched at one junction end, which may reflect a read error. The chain employs TRBV20-1 and TRBJ1-2; D is ambiguous. This CDR3 is 11 amino acids long. Germline V gene data show CDR1 as DFQATT and CDR2 as SNEGSKA (reference sequence). The CDR3 protein is CSARVYQVISF. CDR3 bases: TGCAGTGCTAGAGTTTATCAGGTTATCTCCTTC.

The J gene is TRBJ1-1, the V gene TRBV11-2, with D unresolved. The CDR3 consists of 15 residues. V lost 4 bases, J lost 5 bases, and 17 bases lay in between. Germline-derived CDR1 and CDR2 are SGHAT and FQNNGV. The CDR3 nucleotides are TGTGCCAGCAGCTCTTCCGGCCTCTCGGGGACTGAAGCTTTCTTT. Amino acid sequence: CASSSSGLSGTEAFF.

This clone appeared once. The chain recombines TRBV30 with TRBJ1-3; maybe TRBD1 (5 bases). V lost 2 bases and J 4 bases, leaving 9 bases between the germline ends. The CDR3 sequence is 13 residues long. Germline lookup yields CDR1 GTSNPN and CDR2 SVGIG (reference sequence). CDR3 residues: CAWSTGGGNTIYF. CDR3 bases: TGTGCCTGGAGTACGGGGGGAGGAAACACCATATATTTT.

This chain connects TRBV7-9 to TRBJ2-7, with no clear D. In germline, CDR1 is SEHNR, CDR2 FQNEAQ (reference sequence). This CDR3 has 14 residues. Between the trimmed V and J ends, which lost 8 bases and 0 bases, there was a span of 14 bases. The CDR3 is CASGGPSSSYEQYF. CDR3 in DNA: TGTGCCAGCGGTGGCCCTTCGAGCTCCTACGAGCAGTACTTC.

The gene calls are TRBV6-2 or TRBV6-3 and TRBJ2-1, with D uncertain. The CDR3 consists of 12 residues. V lost 6 bases, J lost 14 bases, and 17 bases lay in between. Germline-derived CDR1 and CDR2 are MNHEY and SVGEGT. DNA for the CDR3: TGTGCCAGCAGCCGCCCGGCTAGAGAAAAGTTCTTC. It codes for CASSRPAREKFF.

The chain carries TRBV21-1 and TRBJ2-7. TRBV21-1 is deemed a pseudogene. The CDR3 runs 17 residues. The CDR3 is CASSKEREQGWVYEQYF. The CDR3 DNA reads TGTGCCAGCAGCAAAGAAAGGGAGCAGGGATGGGTCTACGAGCAGTACTTC.